The rows below give T cell receptor beta chains drawn from one sample of a study of cytotoxic CD8 clonotypes in ibrutinib-treated CLL. Sequencing used immunoSEQ multiplex PCR; TCRdb keeps in-frame clones, though not all of them. The sample holds approximately 70,000 clones, 75% to 95% seen once. Sequences were derived from PBMCs, sampled after 12 months of ibrutinib treatment. The receptors derive from a human donor with chronic lymphocytic leukemia. CDR3s include the opening cysteine and the closing phenylalanine or tryptophan. Each record gives: clone size, J gene, V gene, D gene, CDR3 protein, CDR3 DNA. A D gene is named only where the DNA matches it firmly. The size entry is marked missing in some rows and otherwise reads once, few, many or a size class.

clone size: -; J gene: TRBJ1-2; V gene: TRBV30; D gene: -; CDR3 protein: CAWIPGPSSNYGYTF; CDR3 DNA: TGTGCCTGGATCCCGGGACCGTCCTCTAACTATGGCTACACCTTC
clone size: few; J gene: TRBJ1-2; V gene: TRBV7-3; D gene: TRBD1; CDR3 protein: CASSRTGTAPYGYTF; CDR3 DNA: TGTGCCAGCAGTCGGACCGGGACAGCGCCTTATGGCTACACCTTC
clone size: -; J gene: TRBJ2-2; V gene: TRBV4-3; D gene: TRBD1; CDR3 protein: CASSQERGTGLTGELFF; CDR3 DNA: TGCGCCAGCAGCCAAGAACGCGGGACAGGGCTCACCGGGGAGCTGTTTTTT
clone size: -; J gene: TRBJ2-5; V gene: TRBV7-9; D gene: TRBD2; CDR3 protein: CASSTGLAGGWQETQYF; CDR3 DNA: TGTGCCAGCAGCACGGGACTAGCGGGAGGTTGGCAAGAGACCCAGTACTTC
clone size: -; J gene: TRBJ2-1; V gene: TRBV7-9; D gene: TRBD2; CDR3 protein: CASSDFGQGLAAYNEQFF; CDR3 DNA: TGTGCCAGCAGCGACTTTGGGCAAGGACTAGCGGCTTACAATGAGCAGTTCTTC
clone size: -; J gene: TRBJ2-1; V gene: TRBV5-6; D gene: TRBD2; CDR3 protein: CASSYRLATLSYNEQFF; CDR3 DNA: TGTGCCAGCAGCTACAGACTAGCGACCTTATCCTACAATGAGCAGTTCTTC
clone size: -; J gene: TRBJ2-1; V gene: TRBV4-1; D gene: -; CDR3 protein: CASSQGSSYNEQFF; CDR3 DNA: TGCGCCAGCAGCCAAGGCAGTTCCTACAATGAGCAGTTCTTC
clone size: -; J gene: TRBJ1-5; V gene: TRBV30; D gene: -; CDR3 protein: CAWSHKGNQPQHF; CDR3 DNA: TGTGCCTGGAGTCATAAGGGGAATCAGCCCCAGCATTTT
clone size: -; J gene: TRBJ2-5; V gene: TRBV29-1; D gene: -; CDR3 protein: CSGERGETQYF; CDR3 DNA: TGCAGCGGGGAGAGGGGCGAGACCCAGTACTTC
clone size: -; J gene: TRBJ2-5; V gene: TRBV7-3; D gene: -; CDR3 protein: CASSLTGSKETQYF; CDR3 DNA: TGTGCCAGCAGCTTAACCGGGAGTAAAGAGACCCAGTACTTC
clone size: -; J gene: TRBJ1-3; V gene: TRBV29-1; D gene: TRBD1; CDR3 protein: CSVGERQGFSGNTIYF; CDR3 DNA: TGCAGCGTCGGGGAGAGACAGGGATTCTCTGGAAACACCATATATTTT
clone size: once; J gene: TRBJ1-1; V gene: TRBV29-1; D gene: TRBD1; CDR3 protein: CSVQGDRGLVNTEAFF; CDR3 DNA: TGCAGCGTGCAGGGGGACAGGGGGCTGGTGAACACTGAAGCTTTCTTT
clone size: -; J gene: TRBJ2-3; V gene: TRBV15; D gene: -; CDR3 protein: CATSTRVGPATDTQYF; CDR3 DNA: TGTGCCACCAGCACACGCGTTGGGCCGGCCACAGATACGCAGTATTTT
clone size: -; J gene: TRBJ2-7; V gene: TRBV7-3; D gene: -; CDR3 protein: CASSYGLGSYNHEQYF; CDR3 DNA: TGTGCCAGCAGCTACGGCCTCGGCAGTTATAACCACGAGCAGTACTTC
clone size: -; J gene: TRBJ2-7; V gene: TRBV6-1; D gene: TRBD1; CDR3 protein: CASSEWGKGAFYEQYF; CDR3 DNA: TGTGCCAGCAGTGAATGGGGGAAGGGGGCCTTCTACGAGCAGTACTTC
clone size: -; J gene: TRBJ2-7; V gene: TRBV9; D gene: -; CDR3 protein: CASSVGHGFTYEQYF; CDR3 DNA: TGTGCCAGCAGCGTAGGTCACGGATTTACCTACGAGCAGTACTTC
clone size: -; J gene: TRBJ1-1; V gene: TRBV11-3; D gene: TRBD1; CDR3 protein: CALSTGGATEAFF; CDR3 DNA: TGTGCCTTATCGACAGGGGGCGCGACTGAAGCTTTCTTT
clone size: -; J gene: TRBJ2-7; V gene: TRBV7-3; D gene: TRBD2; CDR3 protein: CASSFGLVNEQYF; CDR3 DNA: TGTGCCAGCAGCTTCGGACTAGTAAACGAGCAGTACTTC
clone size: -; J gene: TRBJ1-4; V gene: TRBV5-6; D gene: -; CDR3 protein: CASSLAREKLFF; CDR3 DNA: TGTGCCAGCAGCTTGGCTCGTGAAAAACTGTTTTTT
clone size: -; J gene: TRBJ1-1; V gene: TRBV29-1; D gene: -; CDR3 protein: CSVGDQPLTAEAFF; CDR3 DNA: TGCAGCGTGGGGGACCAACCATTGACGGCTGAAGCTTTCTTT
clone size: -; J gene: TRBJ2-1; V gene: TRBV11-3; D gene: TRBD2; CDR3 protein: CASSLASGRAIHNEQFF; CDR3 DNA: TGTGCCAGCAGCTTAGCTAGCGGGAGGGCCATACACAATGAGCAGTTCTTC
clone size: -; J gene: TRBJ1-5; V gene: TRBV29-1; D gene: -; CDR3 protein: CSVGRERNQPQHF; CDR3 DNA: TGCAGCGTAGGTCGGGAGCGCAATCAGCCCCAGCATTTT
clone size: -; J gene: TRBJ2-1; V gene: TRBV7-3; D gene: TRBD2; CDR3 protein: CASSLGGLVSNEQFF; CDR3 DNA: TGTGCCAGCAGCTTAGGGGGACTAGTGAGCAATGAGCAGTTCTTC
clone size: -; J gene: TRBJ2-7; V gene: TRBV30; D gene: TRBD2; CDR3 protein: CAWGTSGTYEQYF; CDR3 DNA: TGTGCCTGGGGGACTAGCGGCACCTACGAGCAGTACTTC